This is a list of T cell receptor beta chains from one sample in a study of shared clonotypes between healthy human individuals. Data came from immunoSEQ multiplex PCR; TCRdb stores just in-frame clones and leaves some out. The repertoire holds just over 2,000,000 clones, approximately 95% seen once, with 0.13% in the top ten. The sequenced sample was naive CD4+ T cells sorted from blood. These receptor sequences come from a man younger than 35 in good health. The CDR3 runs from the conserved cysteine through the conserved F or W. The D gene is left open where the match is weak. The size field is filled for only some rows; it gives once, few, many or a size class.

>TRBJ1-3|few|TRBV5-1|.
TGCGCCAGCAGCTTGGGGTCGGGACGGAACTCTGGAAACACCATATATTTT
CASSLGSGRNSGNTIYF
>TRBJ1-2|.|TRBV6-1|.
TGTGCCAGCAGTTTCGGACAGCAGATCGGCTACACCTTC
CASSFGQQIGYTF
>TRBJ2-7|.|TRBV11-2|.
TGTGCCAGCAGCCTTTACCAGGGGAGCGAGCAGTACTTC
CASSLYQGSEQYF
>TRBJ2-1|.|TRBV5-1|.
TGCGCCAGCAGCTTGGAGGCGGAATACAATGAGCAGTTCTTC
CASSLEAEYNEQFF
>TRBJ1-2|.|TRBV5-5|TRBD1
TGTGCCAGCAGCTACAGGACAGGGAGTCCCTATGGCTACACCTTC
CASSYRTGSPYGYTF
>TRBJ1-2|.|TRBV10-3|.
TGTGCCATCAGTGAGCTCGGAGGACAGCCTCGTTTGGAAGGGGGCTACACCTTC
CAISELGGQPRLEGGYTF
>TRBJ2-7|.|TRBV27|.
TGTGCCAGTGGAGAGTCCCGAGGGAGCTACGAGCAGTACTTC
CASGESRGSYEQYF
>TRBJ2-2|once|TRBV6-1|.
TGTGCCAGCAGTGGGGCAGGAGGGACCGGGGAGCTGTTTTTT
CASSGAGGTGELFF
>TRBJ1-1|.|TRBV6-1|TRBD1
TGTGCCAGCATGCCAGGGGGCGAAACTGAAGCTTTCTTT
CASMPGGETEAFF
>TRBJ2-7|.|TRBV11-2|.
TGTGCCAGCAGCTTAACCGGCAGGCCCTCCTACGAGCAGTACTTC
CASSLTGRPSYEQYF
>TRBJ1-3|.|TRBV7-9|.
TGTGCCAGCAGCTTAGAATACGGTAGTTCTGGAAACACCATATATTTT
CASSLEYGSSGNTIYF
>TRBJ2-5|.|TRBV28|.
TGTGCCAGTGGACCCTATAGCGGAGAGACCCAGTACTTC
CASGPYSGETQYF
>TRBJ2-7|.|TRBV6-5|.
TGTGCCAGCAGCCCCGGTTCCAGGCGTTGGCAGTACTTC
CASSPGSRRWQYF
>TRBJ2-2|.|TRBV6-5|.
TGTGCCAGCAGTTGGACCACGAACACCGGGGAGCTGTTTTTT
CASSWTTNTGELFF
>TRBJ2-7|.|TRBV9|TRBD2
TGTGCCAGCAGCCCGAAGGGACTAGCGGGAAACGAGCAGTACTTC
CASSPKGLAGNEQYF
>TRBJ1-6|.|TRBV30|.
TGTGCCTGGAGTGTACTACAGTATTCACCCCTCCACTTT
CAWSVLQYSPLHF
>TRBJ1-2|.|TRBV30|.
TGTGCCTGGAGTCCCAGGGACAACGGCGGCTACACCTTC
CAWSPRDNGGYTF
>TRBJ1-1|.|TRBV18|.
TGTGCCAGCTCACAGCAGGTGGGTGAAGCTTTCTTT
CASSQQVGEAFF
>TRBJ2-5|.|TRBV10-3|TRBD2
TGTGCCATCGGTATAGCGGGAGGCCTGGAGACCCAGTACTTC
CAIGIAGGLETQYF
>TRBJ1-1|.|TRBV5-1|.
TGCGCCAGCAGCGGGAGGGCGACAGCGAAGAACACTGAAGCTTTCTTT
CASSGRATAKNTEAFF
>TRBJ2-2|.|TRBV6-6|TRBD2
TGTGCCAGCAGAAGACTAGCGGGGAACACCGGGGAGCTGTTTTTT
CASRRLAGNTGELFF
>TRBJ2-1|.|TRBV7-7|.
TGTGCTAGCAGCTTAGAGGGGGGTGAGCAGTTCTTC
CASSLEGGEQFF
>TRBJ2-1|.|TRBV18|TRBD2
TGTGCCAGCTCACCACCGGGACTAGCGGGAGGCGCCTACAATGAGCAGTTCTTC
CASSPPGLAGGAYNEQFF
>TRBJ1-6|.|TRBV2|.
TGTGCCAGCGTACGGATGGTGGCAGTTAATTCACCCCTCCACTTT
CASVRMVAVNSPLHF
>TRBJ2-1|.|TRBV6-6|TRBD2
TGTGCCAGCAGGGTGGGACTAGCGGGTGGGAATGAGCAGTTCTTC
CASRVGLAGGNEQFF
>TRBJ2-3|.|TRBV10-1|TRBD2
TGCGCCAGCAAGCCTAGCGGGAGTACAGATACGCAGTATTTT
CASKPSGSTDTQYF
>TRBJ2-7|.|TRBV28|TRBD1
TGTGCCAGCAGCCTCCCACGGGGACAGTTACACGAGCAGTACTTC
CASSLPRGQLHEQYF
>TRBJ2-2|.|TRBV30|.
TGTGCCTGGAGTGAGGGGGTGAACACCGGGGAGCTGTTTTTT
CAWSEGVNTGELFF
>TRBJ1-1|.|TRBV6-6|.
TGTGCCAGCCTTGGGGCAGGGGTCGCTGAAGCTTTCTTT
CASLGAGVAEAFF
>TRBJ2-3|.|TRBV5-1|.
TGCGCCAGCAGAAGGACATTTGGCACAGATACGCAGTATTTT
CASRRTFGTDTQYF
>TRBJ2-1|.|TRBV6-1|TRBD1
TGTGCCAGCAGCGGAGGGACAGGGGGATACAATGAGCAGTTCTTC
CASSGGTGGYNEQFF
>TRBJ2-3|.|TRBV18|TRBD1
TGTGCCAGCTCACCAATGGACAGGCCCACAGATACGCAGTATTTT
CASSPMDRPTDTQYF
>TRBJ2-3|.|TRBV9|.
TGTGCCAGCAGCGTAGGGGGGCTGACAGATACGCAGTATTTT
CASSVGGLTDTQYF
>TRBJ1-1|once|TRBV29-1|.
TGCAGCGTTGAGGGGAGGGAGAGGACTGAAGCTTTCTTT
CSVEGRERTEAFF
>TRBJ1-2|.|TRBV6-1|.
TGTGCCAGCAGTGAAGGGAGCAGGGGCTATGGCTACACCTTC
CASSEGSRGYGYTF
>TRBJ2-1|.|TRBV5-1|TRBD2
TGCGCCAGCAGCCCGGGACTAGCGGCTTTCAATGAGCAGTTCTTC
CASSPGLAAFNEQFF
>TRBJ1-4|.|TRBV6-5|TRBD1
TGTGCCAGCTCCAACCGGGACAGGGTCCAAAAACTGTTTTTT
CASSNRDRVQKLFF
>TRBJ2-3|.|TRBV30|.
TGTGCCTGGAGTCCGGGGCAGGGGCCCGCAGATACGCAGTATTTT
CAWSPGQGPADTQYF
>TRBJ2-5|.|TRBV11-1|.
TGTGCCAGCAGCCCGGTTGAGGAGACCCAGTACTTC
CASSPVEETQYF
>TRBJ2-7|.|TRBV19|.
TGTGCCAGTAGTACACACTTGTACTACGAGCAGTACTTC
CASSTHLYYEQYF
>TRBJ1-2|.|TRBV18|.
TGTGCCAGCTCACCAACTACACAGGGCGTGGGGACCTATGGCTACACCTTC
CASSPTTQGVGTYGYTF
>TRBJ1-3|once|TRBV2|.
TGTGCCAGCAGGGACTCTCAAGTCCTCTTGTCAGGAAACACCATATATTTT
CASRDSQVLLSGNTIYF
>TRBJ2-4|.|TRBV5-4|.
TGTGCCAGCAGCTTGGAGGGGGAAAACATTCAGTACTTC
CASSLEGENIQYF
>TRBJ1-2|.|TRBV19|.
TGTGCCAGTAGTTCCGGGCTTTTGGGGGACTATGGCTACACCTTC
CASSSGLLGDYGYTF
>TRBJ2-7|once|TRBV6-1|TRBD2
TGTGCCAGCAGTGTGACCGGGACTAGCGAGACCCCGCAGTACTTC
CASSVTGTSETPQYF
>TRBJ2-5|.|TRBV6-5|.
TGTGCCAGCAGTGGGGTAGGGCAGACCCAGTACTTC
CASSGVGQTQYF
>TRBJ2-7|once|TRBV5-5|.
TGTGCCAGCAGCCTCGGGGGTACGTGGACCTACGAGCAGTACTTC
CASSLGGTWTYEQYF
>TRBJ2-5|.|TRBV18|TRBD2
TGTGCCAGCTCACCGACTAGCGGCCAAGAGACCCAGTACTTC
CASSPTSGQETQYF
>TRBJ2-3|.|TRBV10-3|.
TGTGCCATCAGTGACAAGCAGACCACAGATACGCAGTATTTT
CAISDKQTTDTQYF
>TRBJ2-3|once|TRBV10-3|TRBD2
TGTGCCATCAGCCAACGTAGCGGGGGAGCAGATACGCAGTATTTT
CAISQRSGGADTQYF
>TRBJ2-7|.|TRBV14|.
TGTGCCAGCAGCCAAGAGGGGAAAGGGGCCTACGAGCAGTACTTC
CASSQEGKGAYEQYF
>TRBJ1-2|once|TRBV10-3|.
TGTGCCATCAGTGGCCGGGACTTCTATGGCTACACCTTC
CAISGRDFYGYTF
>TRBJ1-1|once|TRBV7-9|.
TGTGCCAGCAGCCCCCTATGGGCGTTGGCGAACACTGAAGCTTTCTTT
CASSPLWALANTEAFF
>TRBJ2-5|.|TRBV6-5|.
TGTGCCAGCAGTTACGTAGGGAAAGAGACCCAGTACTTC
CASSYVGKETQYF